The present entry profiles one T cell receptor beta chain with its context. The antigen is undetermined. This CDR3 is also generated by other DNA sequences in the sample. This CDR3 contains 15 residues. V lost 5 bases to trimming and J lost 0 bases; unmatched junction nucleotides: 7. Germline V gene lookup returns CDR1 SGHRS and CDR2 YFSETQ. Expressed TCRB transcripts got sequenced, as all isolated RNA was reverse transcribed. The table came from immunoSEQ multiplex PCR; TCRdb's copy has only in-frame clones and leaves some out. The sample carries roughly 51,000 clones, approximately 52% recorded once. This sample is drawn from a study of beta chain features in type 1 diabetes. Post-sort purity exceeded 95% for all sorted populations. The study, taken as a whole, reports: Researchers caution that PCR might favor shorter templates, equally among patients and controls. Fewer junction insertions and more nucleotide deletions appeared in type 1 diabetes patients. Among patients with Type 1 diabetes, TCRB CDR3s were moderately but significantly shorter in every one of the four CD4+ subsets.

The sample taken for sequencing was Tregs from blood. The chain has TRBV5-1 and TRBJ2-5; TRBD1 agrees at 7 bases. This clonotype originated in a woman aged 35 to 49 with type 1 diabetes. The CDR3 is CASRLGTANQETQYF. The CDR3 DNA sequence: TGCGCCAGCAGACTGGGGACAGCTAACCAAGAGACCCAGTACTTC.